This T cell receptor beta chain was recovered during a study of T cell changes during pregnancy in multiple sclerosis. Produced via immunoSEQ multiplex PCR; TCRdb's table is partial and in-frame only. The sample lists 25,000 to 30,000 clones; 89% were seen once. The CDR3 length is 14 residues. With V trimmed by 6 bases and J by 5 bases, 4 bases remained unmatched. The germline V gene has CDR1 MNHNY and CDR2 SVGAGI (reference sequence). The sequence was collected from a female donor in good health, enrolled as a control in a pregnancy study. The chain carries TRBV6-6 and TRBJ1-6; 7 bases line up with TRBD1. The sequencing here drew on CD4+ T cells from peripheral blood mononuclear cells, taken in the first trimester of pregnancy. The CDR3 nucleotides are TGTGCCAGCAGCCAAACAGGGGATAATTCACCCCTCCACTTT. The encoded protein is CASSQTGDNSPLHF.